This T cell receptor beta chain was obtained from a study of T-cell reconstitution after alpha-beta-depleted transplantation in children. Study conclusions and caveats: After transplant, at about two months, alpha-beta T cells were reportedly derived from several hundred expanded graft clones. From surviving recipient T cells and thymic progenitors came the high day-60 TCRbeta diversity observed in some patients. Counts and diversity of T cells one year after transplant came mostly from newly produced T cells.

CDR3 length: 14 residues. The germline gives CDR1 DFQATT, CDR2 SNEGSKA (reference sequence). The junction had 6 bases not matched to a gene; V was cut back by 7 bases and J by 0 bases. The authors prepared the TCRbeta library with unique molecular identifiers. MiXCR, applied by TCRdb to the PCR reads, yields one record per CDR3 protein. Altogether around 700,000 distinct CDR3 sequences are present, roughly 14% being singletons, with the ten largest covering 0.79%. Many counts were recorded for this clonotype. Its specificity is not known. This TCR was recovered from a girl aged 2 to 10 with congenital amegakaryocytic thrombocytopenia, due to receive a stem cell transplant. This chain uses TRBV20-1 with TRBJ2-4; 7 bases agree with TRBD1. The sequenced sample was PBMCs, obtained before TCRalphabeta/CD19-depleted stem cell transplant. CDR3 nucleotides: TGCAGTGTTCGGGACAGCCTAGCCAAAAACATTCAGTACTTC. Translated: CSVRDSLAKNIQYF.